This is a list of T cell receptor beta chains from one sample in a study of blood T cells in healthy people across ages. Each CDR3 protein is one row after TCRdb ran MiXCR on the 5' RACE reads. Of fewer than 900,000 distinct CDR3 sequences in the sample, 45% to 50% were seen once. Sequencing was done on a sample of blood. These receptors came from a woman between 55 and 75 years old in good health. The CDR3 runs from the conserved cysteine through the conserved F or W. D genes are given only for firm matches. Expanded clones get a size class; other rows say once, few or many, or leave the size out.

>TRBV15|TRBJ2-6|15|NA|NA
TGTGCCACCAGCACCGAACCCTCTGGGGCCAACGTCCTGACTTTC
CATSTEPSGANVLTF
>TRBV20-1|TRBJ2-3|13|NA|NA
TGCAGTGCCAGGACACCGGGAGCAGATACGCAGTATTTT
CSARTPGADTQYF
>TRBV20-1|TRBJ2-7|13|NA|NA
TGCAGTGCTAGGTCGGGCGTGTACTACGAGCAGTACTTC
CSARSGVYYEQYF
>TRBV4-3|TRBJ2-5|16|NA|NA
TGCGCCAGCAGCCAAGACAGCCGGGGGAAGACGGGTGAGCAGTACTTC
CASSQDSRGKTGEQYF
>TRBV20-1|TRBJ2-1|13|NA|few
TGCAGTGTCGGACTTGATAGGCACAATGAGCAGTTCTTC
CSVGLDRHNEQFF
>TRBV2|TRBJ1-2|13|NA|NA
TGTGCCAGCAGTCCCGGGCCGCGCTATGGCTACACCTTC
CASSPGPRYGYTF
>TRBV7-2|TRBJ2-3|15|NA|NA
TGTGCCAGCAGCTTAGGAGGTTTTTGGGAAGATACGCAGTATTTT
CASSLGGFWEDTQYF
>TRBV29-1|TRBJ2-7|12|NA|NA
TGCAGCGTTGATCTGAGCTCCTACGAGCAGTACTTC
CSVDLSSYEQYF
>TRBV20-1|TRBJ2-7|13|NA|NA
TGCAGTGCACTGGACTTGACCGCCTACGAGCAGTACTTC
CSALDLTAYEQYF
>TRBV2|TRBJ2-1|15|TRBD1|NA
TGTGCCAGCAGTGAATGGGGACAGGTCAACAATGAGCAGTTCTTC
CASSEWGQVNNEQFF
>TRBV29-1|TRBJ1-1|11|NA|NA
TGCAGCGTGGGGTTGGACACTGAAGCTTTCTTT
CSVGLDTEAFF
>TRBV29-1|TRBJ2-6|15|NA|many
TGCAGCGTTGCGAATAGAGACTCTGGGGCCAACGTCCTGACTTTC
CSVANRDSGANVLTF
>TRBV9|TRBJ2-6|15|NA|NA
TGTGCCAGCAGCGCCCTGGCCTCTGGGGCCAACGTCCTGACTTTC
CASSALASGANVLTF
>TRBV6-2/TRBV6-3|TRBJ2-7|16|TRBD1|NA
TGTGCCAGCAGTTACGGGGGACAGGGGTACCGCTACGAGCAGTACTTC
CASSYGGQGYRYEQYF
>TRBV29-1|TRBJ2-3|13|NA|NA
TGCAGTGGCCGGGACACAAACACAGATACGCAGTATTTT
CSGRDTNTDTQYF
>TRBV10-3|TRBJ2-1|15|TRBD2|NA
TGTGCCATCAGTGAGGGCCGGCTAGCGGTACATGAGCAGTTCTTC
CAISEGRLAVHEQFF
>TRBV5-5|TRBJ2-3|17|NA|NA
TGTGCCAGCAGCTTGGCAGGGGCGCGGGGAATCACAGATACGCAGTATTTT
CASSLAGARGITDTQYF
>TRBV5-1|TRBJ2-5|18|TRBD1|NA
TGCGCCAGCAGCCCCCGGGACAGGGGGATAACGAATCAAGAGACCCAGTACTTC
CASSPRDRGITNQETQYF
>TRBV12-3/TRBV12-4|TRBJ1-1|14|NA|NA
TGTGCCAGCCAGAGGCGGCACGCGAACACTGAAGCTTTCTTT
CASQRRHANTEAFF
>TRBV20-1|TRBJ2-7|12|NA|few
TGCAGTGCTTACGTACTGGGCAGGGAGCAGTACTTC
CSAYVLGREQYF
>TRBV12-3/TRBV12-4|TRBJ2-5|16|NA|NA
TGTGCCAGCAGGACCTCCCGGGACCCGGCGAGGGAGACCCAGTACTTC
CASRTSRDPARETQYF
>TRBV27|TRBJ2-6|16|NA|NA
TGTGCCAGCAGTAGTCATGGGGGCTCTGGGGCCAACGTCCTGACTTTC
CASSSHGGSGANVLTF
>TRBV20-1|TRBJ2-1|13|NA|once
TGCAGTGCGGGCGGAGGGATCTACAATGAGCAGTTCTTC
CSAGGGIYNEQFF
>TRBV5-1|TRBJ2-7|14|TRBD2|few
TGCGCCAGCAGCTTCCCTAGCGGGAGCTACGAGCAGTACTTC
CASSFPSGSYEQYF
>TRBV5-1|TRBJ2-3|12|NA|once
TGCGCCAGCAGCTCGGTTCCAGATACGCAGTATTTT
CASSSVPDTQYF
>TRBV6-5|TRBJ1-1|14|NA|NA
TGTGCCAGCAGTGCCCAGGGATACAACACTGAAGCTTTCTTT
CASSAQGYNTEAFF